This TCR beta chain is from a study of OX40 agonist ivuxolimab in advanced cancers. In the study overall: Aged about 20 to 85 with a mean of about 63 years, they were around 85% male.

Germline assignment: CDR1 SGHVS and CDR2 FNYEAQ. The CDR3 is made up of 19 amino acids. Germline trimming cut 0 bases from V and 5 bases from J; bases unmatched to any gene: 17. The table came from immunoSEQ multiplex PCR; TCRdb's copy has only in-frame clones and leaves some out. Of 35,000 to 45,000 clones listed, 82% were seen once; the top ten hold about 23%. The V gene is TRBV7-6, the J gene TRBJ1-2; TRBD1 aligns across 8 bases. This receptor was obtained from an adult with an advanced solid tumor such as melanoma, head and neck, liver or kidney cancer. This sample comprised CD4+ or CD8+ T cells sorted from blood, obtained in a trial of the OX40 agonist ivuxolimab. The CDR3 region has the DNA TGTGCCAGCAGCTTAGCATCCCCAGGGGGCGCTTCCCGTCCATATGGCTACACCTTC. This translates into CASSLASPGGASRPYGYTF.